This T cell receptor beta chain was profiled in a study of blood T cell repertoires in COVID-19. On the study more broadly: Collection of acute and convalescent COVID-19 samples took place in the United States, Italy and Spain.

Per the germline V gene, CDR1 is MNHEY and CDR2 is SVGAGI. V was pared by 10 bases and J by 1 base, with 2 bases of the junction left unmatched. The CDR3 is 12 residues long. The protocol was immunoSEQ multiplex PCR, while the TCRdb copy is restricted to in-frame clones and leaves out a portion. The table lists under 400,000 clones, roughly 89% of them singletons. Enrollment of patients from Seattle took place during active infection, with longitudinal follow-up. In regard to this clone: Within the sample, other DNA sequences also encode this same CDR3.

The rearrangement joins TRBV6-5 to TRBJ1-1, with 8 bases lining up with TRBD1. The sequencing input was peripheral blood. The receptor's source is a woman between 55 and 75 years old with COVID-19, enrolled during active disease. The CDR3 protein is CATGTGNTEAFF. CDR3 coding DNA: TGTGCCACTGGGACAGGGAACACTGAAGCTTTCTTT.